This is a list of T cell receptor beta chains from one sample in a study of cytomegalovirus exposure and HLA in healthy donors. The method was immunoSEQ multiplex PCR; TCRdb's version includes in-frame clones alone and lacks a portion of them. This repertoire shows tens of thousands of clones, around 78% found once; its top ten account for roughly 4.5%. The specimen sequenced was PBMCs. The receptors here all came from a woman aged 35 to 49 in good health and CMV-seropositive. Each CDR3 is given with its conserved first and last residue. Each record gives: D gene, J gene, V gene, clone size, CDR3 DNA, CDR3 protein. A D gene is named only where the DNA matches it firmly. Not every row has a clone size; where given, it reads once, few, many or a size class.

d_call: NA; j_call: TRBJ2-1; v_call: TRBV6-5; clone_size: NA; cdr3_nt: TGTGCCAGCAGTTACAGGCTAGAATATACCAATGAGCAGTTCTTC; cdr3_aa: CASSYRLEYTNEQFF
d_call: TRBD2; j_call: TRBJ2-3; v_call: TRBV7-3; clone_size: NA; cdr3_nt: TGTGCCAGCAGCTCGGGGGGGGCCACAGATACGCAGTATTTT; cdr3_aa: CASSSGGATDTQYF
d_call: TRBD1; j_call: TRBJ2-7; v_call: TRBV5-1; clone_size: NA; cdr3_nt: TGCGCCAGCAGCGGACAGGGTTACGAGCAGTACTTC; cdr3_aa: CASSGQGYEQYF
d_call: NA; j_call: TRBJ2-3; v_call: TRBV5-1; clone_size: NA; cdr3_nt: TGCGCCAGCAGCTTTTCCGGCGGCGGCGGCACAGATACGCAGTATTTT; cdr3_aa: CASSFSGGGGTDTQYF
d_call: NA; j_call: TRBJ1-1; v_call: TRBV7-8; clone_size: NA; cdr3_nt: TGTGCCAGCAGCTTTAGTAACACTGAAGCTTTCTTT; cdr3_aa: CASSFSNTEAFF
d_call: TRBD2; j_call: TRBJ2-5; v_call: TRBV29-1; clone_size: once; cdr3_nt: TGCAGCGGCCTAAATAGCGGGAGAGGGGGGACCCAGTACTTC; cdr3_aa: CSGLNSGRGGTQYF
d_call: TRBD2; j_call: TRBJ2-2; v_call: TRBV7-3; clone_size: NA; cdr3_nt: TGTGCCAGCAGCTTAAGGCAGCGGGAGAAAAACAAACTGAACACCGGGGAGCTGTTTTTT; cdr3_aa: CASSLRQREKNKLNTGELFF
d_call: TRBD1; j_call: TRBJ2-1; v_call: TRBV10-3; clone_size: once; cdr3_nt: TGTGCCATCAGTGAGCCACTGGACAGGGGCACCTACAATGAGCAGTTCTTC; cdr3_aa: CAISEPLDRGTYNEQFF
d_call: TRBD1; j_call: TRBJ1-4; v_call: TRBV19; clone_size: NA; cdr3_nt: TGTGCCAGTAGAACAGGGGTGAATGAAAAACTGTTTTTT; cdr3_aa: CASRTGVNEKLFF
d_call: NA; j_call: TRBJ1-1; v_call: TRBV18; clone_size: NA; cdr3_nt: TGTGCCAGCTCACCACTTCCGGGGTCGGAAACTGAAGCTTTCTTT; cdr3_aa: CASSPLPGSETEAFF
d_call: TRBD2; j_call: TRBJ2-5; v_call: TRBV5-6; clone_size: NA; cdr3_nt: TGTGCCAGCAGCTTGGGTAGCGGGAGGGCTGAGACCCAGTACTTC; cdr3_aa: CASSLGSGRAETQYF
d_call: NA; j_call: TRBJ2-3; v_call: TRBV4-3; clone_size: NA; cdr3_nt: TGCGCCAGCAGCCAAGATAAGGAGGGATCCACAGATACGCAGTATTTT; cdr3_aa: CASSQDKEGSTDTQYF
d_call: TRBD2; j_call: TRBJ2-1; v_call: TRBV6-4; clone_size: NA; cdr3_nt: TGTGCCAGCAGTGAGCTAGCGGGTTCAAACAATGAGCAGTTCTTC; cdr3_aa: CASSELAGSNNEQFF
d_call: NA; j_call: TRBJ1-1; v_call: TRBV19; clone_size: few; cdr3_nt: TGTGCCAGTACCGTGGCCACTGAAGCTTTCTTT; cdr3_aa: CASTVATEAFF
d_call: TRBD2; j_call: TRBJ2-7; v_call: TRBV4-3; clone_size: NA; cdr3_nt: TGCGCCAGCAGCCAGACTAGCGGTTCCTACGAGCAGTACTTC; cdr3_aa: CASSQTSGSYEQYF
d_call: TRBD2; j_call: TRBJ2-7; v_call: TRBV7-2; clone_size: NA; cdr3_nt: TGTGCCAGCAGCTTATTACCTAGCGGGACGTACGAGCAGTACTTC; cdr3_aa: CASSLLPSGTYEQYF
d_call: TRBD1; j_call: TRBJ2-2; v_call: TRBV7-6; clone_size: NA; cdr3_nt: TGTGCCAGCAGCTTAGGGGAGGCAGGGGGCCACGGGGAGCTGTTTTTT; cdr3_aa: CASSLGEAGGHGELFF
d_call: NA; j_call: TRBJ2-6; v_call: TRBV7-6; clone_size: NA; cdr3_nt: TGTGCCAGCAGCTTAGGGGCCTCTGGGGCCAACGTCCTGACTTTC; cdr3_aa: CASSLGASGANVLTF
d_call: NA; j_call: TRBJ2-5; v_call: TRBV12-2; clone_size: once; cdr3_nt: TGTGCAAGTCGCTTAGCAAACGCAGACCAAGAGACCCAGTACTTC; cdr3_aa: CASRLANADQETQYF
d_call: NA; j_call: TRBJ2-3; v_call: TRBV5-1; clone_size: NA; cdr3_nt: TGCGCCAGCAGCCCGGACACCTCCACAGATACGCAGTATTTT; cdr3_aa: CASSPDTSTDTQYF
d_call: NA; j_call: TRBJ1-4; v_call: TRBV5-8; clone_size: few; cdr3_nt: TGTGCCAGCAGCTTGGGAACAGCAACTAATGAAAAACTGTTTTTT; cdr3_aa: CASSLGTATNEKLFF
d_call: TRBD2; j_call: TRBJ2-7; v_call: TRBV7-2; clone_size: NA; cdr3_nt: TGTGCCAGCAGTTATATTAGCGGGGGGAACCTCGAGCAGTACTTC; cdr3_aa: CASSYISGGNLEQYF
d_call: NA; j_call: TRBJ2-7; v_call: TRBV13; clone_size: once; cdr3_nt: TGTGCCAGCAGCCGTGAGAGAAGACTTACCCCCGAGCAGTACTTC; cdr3_aa: CASSRERRLTPEQYF
d_call: TRBD1; j_call: TRBJ2-7; v_call: TRBV19; clone_size: NA; cdr3_nt: TGTGCCAGTAGTAGCACCGGGACAGCAGCCTACGAGCAGTACTTC; cdr3_aa: CASSSTGTAAYEQYF
d_call: NA; j_call: TRBJ1-4; v_call: TRBV6-1; clone_size: NA; cdr3_nt: TGTGCCAGCAGTCGACGACAGGATGAAAAACTGTTTTTT; cdr3_aa: CASSRRQDEKLFF
d_call: TRBD2; j_call: TRBJ2-7; v_call: TRBV4-3; clone_size: few; cdr3_nt: TGCGCCAGCAGCCAAGATGCTAGCGGTTCCTACGAGCAGTACTTC; cdr3_aa: CASSQDASGSYEQYF
d_call: TRBD1; j_call: TRBJ2-7; v_call: TRBV7-9; clone_size: NA; cdr3_nt: TGTGCCAGCAGCTCCGTCTTGGCGGGCAGGGGGCAGTACGAGCAGTACTTC; cdr3_aa: CASSSVLAGRGQYEQYF
d_call: TRBD2; j_call: TRBJ2-7; v_call: TRBV19; clone_size: NA; cdr3_nt: TGTGCCAGTAGTAGTGGACTAGACTCCTACGAGCAGTACTTC; cdr3_aa: CASSSGLDSYEQYF